The TCR beta chain described here comes from a study of cytomegalovirus exposure and HLA in healthy donors. Findings and caveats of the study: Owing to their indistinguishability, certain V segments, notably TRBV6-2 and TRBV6-3, were excluded.

While unrecorded immune exposures were likely, the donors were nominally healthy when sampled. The CDR3 totals 17 residues. The ends lost 6 bases at V and 6 bases at J; junction bases unmatched: 11. Germline loops: CDR1 LNHDA, CDR2 SQIVND (reference sequence). With respect to this clone: The antigen remains undetermined.

The primer mix had 60 Vbeta and 13 Jbeta primers. TCRdb's copy holds only in-frame clones and misses some; the assay was immunoSEQ multiplex PCR. The sample lists around 230,000 clones, around 84% seen once, with around 0.22% in the top ten. The sequenced sample consisted of PBMCs. The chain has TRBV19 and TRBJ2-3, with 14 bases matching TRBD2. The source is a girl between 2 and 10 years old in good health and CMV-seronegative. The CDR3 bases are TGTGCCAGTAGCCCGTTGCCGGGACTAGCGGGAGAGGATACGCAGTATTTT. This codes for CASSPLPGLAGEDTQYF.